The clone carrying this T cell receptor (beta chain) turned up a few times. Its specificity is unknown. Investigators reverse transcribed all isolated RNA, so they sequenced expressed TCRB transcripts. Data came from immunoSEQ multiplex PCR; TCRdb stores just in-frame clones and leaves some out. The table includes 310,000 or so clones, around 10% detected once. The length of the CDR3 is 11 residues. Germline CDR1 is GTSNPN and CDR2 is SVGIG (reference sequence). V lost 5 bases, J lost 9 bases, and 11 bases lay in between. These data come from a study of beta chain features in type 1 diabetes. Findings and limits, study-wide: A pattern of fewer insertions and more deletions at VDJ junctions was seen in type 1 diabetes patients.

The TCR originated in a woman aged 30 to 39 in good health. Sequenced: naive CD4+ T cells from blood. The chain employs TRBV30 and TRBJ2-1; TRBD2 is a possible D gene (6 bases). The CDR3: CAWSDGGEQFF. Written as DNA, the CDR3 is TGTGCCTGGTCTGACGGGGGTGAGCAGTTCTTC.